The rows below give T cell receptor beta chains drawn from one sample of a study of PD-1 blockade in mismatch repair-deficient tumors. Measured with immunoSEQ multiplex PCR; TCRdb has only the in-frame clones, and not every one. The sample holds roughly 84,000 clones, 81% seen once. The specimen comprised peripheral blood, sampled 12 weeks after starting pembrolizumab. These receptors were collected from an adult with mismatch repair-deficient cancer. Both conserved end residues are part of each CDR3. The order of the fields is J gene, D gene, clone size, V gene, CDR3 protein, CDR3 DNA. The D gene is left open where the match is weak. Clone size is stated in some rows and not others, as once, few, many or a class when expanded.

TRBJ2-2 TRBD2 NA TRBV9 CASTGTSGNTGELFF TGTGCCAGCACGGGGACTAGCGGGAACACCGGGGAGCTGTTTTTT
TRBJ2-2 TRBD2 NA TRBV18 CASSSLLLAGVSNTGELFF TGTGCCAGCTCATCGCTCCTACTAGCGGGAGTTTCAAACACCGGGGAGCTGTTTTTT
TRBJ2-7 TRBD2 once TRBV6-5 CASSRSTSGQYEQYF TGTGCCAGCAGTCGCTCGACTAGCGGGCAATACGAGCAGTACTTC
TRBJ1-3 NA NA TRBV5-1 CASSEQGSGNTIYF TGCGCCAGCAGCGAACAGGGTAGTGGAAACACCATATATTTT
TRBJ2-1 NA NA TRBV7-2 CASSPSLRPGQFF TGTGCCAGCAGCCCTTCATTACGTCCGGGGCAGTTCTTC
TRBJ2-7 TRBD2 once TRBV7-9 CASSLYSGRDEQYF TGTGCCAGCAGCTTATATAGCGGGAGAGACGAGCAGTACTTC
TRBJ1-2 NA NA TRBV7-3 CASSTTEHNYGYTF TGTGCCAGCAGCACGACGGAACATAACTATGGCTACACCTTC
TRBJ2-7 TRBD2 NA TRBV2 CASEDPASGAYEQYF TGTGCCAGCGAGGATCCGGCTAGCGGGGCCTACGAGCAGTACTTC
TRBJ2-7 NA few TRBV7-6 CASSPGGGRDEQYF TGTGCCAGCAGCCCTGGGGGGGGCCGCGACGAGCAGTACTTC
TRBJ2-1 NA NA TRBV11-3 CASSLSGTYNEQFF TGTGCCAGCAGTCTAAGTGGGACATACAATGAGCAGTTCTTC
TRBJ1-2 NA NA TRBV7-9 CASSLDRVMGYTF TGTGCCAGCAGCTTAGACCGGGTTATGGGCTACACCTTC
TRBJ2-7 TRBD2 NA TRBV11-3 CASSLTPAGIYGQYF TGTGCCAGCAGCTTAACCCCAGCGGGGATATATGGGCAGTACTTC
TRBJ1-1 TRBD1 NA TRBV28 CASSNIDAGGRTEAFF TGTGCCAGCAGTAATATCGATGCAGGGGGCCGCACTGAAGCTTTCTTT
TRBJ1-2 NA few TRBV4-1 CASSQEGLFYGYTF TGCGCCAGCAGCCAAGAAGGACTGTTCTATGGCTACACCTTC
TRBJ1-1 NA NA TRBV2 CASIPDSLNTEAFF TGTGCCAGTATCCCCGACAGCCTGAACACTGAAGCTTTCTTT
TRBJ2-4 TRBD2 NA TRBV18 CASSPQGLAGSLVAKNIQYF TGTGCCAGCTCACCACAGGGACTAGCGGGATCCCTAGTGGCCAAAAACATTCAGTACTTC
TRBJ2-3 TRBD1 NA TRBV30 CAWMGYRGRSTDTQYF TGTGCCTGGATGGGGTACAGGGGGCGTTCCACAGATACGCAGTATTTT
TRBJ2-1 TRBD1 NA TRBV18 CASSPPDRVSYNEQFF TGTGCCAGCTCACCACCCGACAGGGTCTCCTACAATGAGCAGTTCTTC
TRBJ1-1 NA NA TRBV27 CASSLFRGGEAFF TGTGCCAGCAGTTTATTTAGGGGTGGGGAAGCTTTCTTT